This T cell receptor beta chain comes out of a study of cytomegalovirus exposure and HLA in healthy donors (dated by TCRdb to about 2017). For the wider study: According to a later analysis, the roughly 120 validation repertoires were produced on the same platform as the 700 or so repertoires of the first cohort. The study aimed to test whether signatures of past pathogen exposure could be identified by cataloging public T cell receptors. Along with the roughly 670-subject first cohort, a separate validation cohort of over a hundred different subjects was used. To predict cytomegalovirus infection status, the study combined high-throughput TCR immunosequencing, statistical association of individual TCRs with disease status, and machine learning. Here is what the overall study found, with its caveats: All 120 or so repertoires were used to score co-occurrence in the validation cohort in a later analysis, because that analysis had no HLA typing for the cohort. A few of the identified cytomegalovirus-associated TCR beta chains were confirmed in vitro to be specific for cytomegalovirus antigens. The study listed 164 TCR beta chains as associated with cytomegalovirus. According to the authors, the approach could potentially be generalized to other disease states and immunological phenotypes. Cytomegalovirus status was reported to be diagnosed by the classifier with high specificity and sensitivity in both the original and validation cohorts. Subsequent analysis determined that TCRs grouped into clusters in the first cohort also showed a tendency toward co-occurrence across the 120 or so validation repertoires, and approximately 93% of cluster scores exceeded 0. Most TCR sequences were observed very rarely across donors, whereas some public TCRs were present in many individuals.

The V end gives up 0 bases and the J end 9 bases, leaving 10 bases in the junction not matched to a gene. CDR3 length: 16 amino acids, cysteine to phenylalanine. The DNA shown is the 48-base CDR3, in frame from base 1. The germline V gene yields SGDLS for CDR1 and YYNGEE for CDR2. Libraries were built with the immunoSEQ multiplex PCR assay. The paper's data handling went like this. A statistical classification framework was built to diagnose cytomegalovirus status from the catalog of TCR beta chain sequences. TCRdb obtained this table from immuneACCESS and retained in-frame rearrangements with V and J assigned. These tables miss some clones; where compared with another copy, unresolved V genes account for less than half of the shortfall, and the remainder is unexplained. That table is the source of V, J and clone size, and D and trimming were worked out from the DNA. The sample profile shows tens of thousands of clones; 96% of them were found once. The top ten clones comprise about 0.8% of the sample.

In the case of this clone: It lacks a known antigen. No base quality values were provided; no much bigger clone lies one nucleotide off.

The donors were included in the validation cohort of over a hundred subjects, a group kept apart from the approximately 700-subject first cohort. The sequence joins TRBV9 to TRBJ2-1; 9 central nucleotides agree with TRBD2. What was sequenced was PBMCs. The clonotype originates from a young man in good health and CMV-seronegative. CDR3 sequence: CASSVGASGIYSEQFF. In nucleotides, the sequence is TGTGCCAGCAGCGTAGGGGCTAGCGGGATTTATAGTGAGCAGTTCTTC.